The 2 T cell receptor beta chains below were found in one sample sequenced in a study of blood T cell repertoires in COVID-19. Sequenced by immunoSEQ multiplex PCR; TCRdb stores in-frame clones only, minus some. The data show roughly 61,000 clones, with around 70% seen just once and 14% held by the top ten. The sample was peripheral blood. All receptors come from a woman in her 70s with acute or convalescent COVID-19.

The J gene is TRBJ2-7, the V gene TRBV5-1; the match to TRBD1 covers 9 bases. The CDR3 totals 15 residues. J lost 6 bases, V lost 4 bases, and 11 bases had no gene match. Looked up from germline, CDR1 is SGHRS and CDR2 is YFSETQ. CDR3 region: CASSKIAGTGSEQYF. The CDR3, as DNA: TGCGCCAGCAGCAAGATAGCCGGGACAGGGAGCGAGCAGTACTTC.

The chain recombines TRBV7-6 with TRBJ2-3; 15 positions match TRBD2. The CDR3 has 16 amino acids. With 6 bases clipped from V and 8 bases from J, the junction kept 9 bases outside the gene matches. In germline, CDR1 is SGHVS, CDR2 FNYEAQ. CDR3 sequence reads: CASSLGLAGGQSTQYF. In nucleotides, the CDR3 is TGTGCCAGCAGTCTCGGACTAGCGGGGGGGCAAAGTACGCAGTATTTT. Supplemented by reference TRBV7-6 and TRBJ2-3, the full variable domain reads GAGVSQSPRYKVTKRGQDVALRCDPISGHVSLYWYRQALGQGPEFLTYFNYEAQQDKSGLPNDRFSAERPEGSISTLTIQRTEQRDSAMYRCASSLGLAGGQSTQYFGPGTRLTVL.